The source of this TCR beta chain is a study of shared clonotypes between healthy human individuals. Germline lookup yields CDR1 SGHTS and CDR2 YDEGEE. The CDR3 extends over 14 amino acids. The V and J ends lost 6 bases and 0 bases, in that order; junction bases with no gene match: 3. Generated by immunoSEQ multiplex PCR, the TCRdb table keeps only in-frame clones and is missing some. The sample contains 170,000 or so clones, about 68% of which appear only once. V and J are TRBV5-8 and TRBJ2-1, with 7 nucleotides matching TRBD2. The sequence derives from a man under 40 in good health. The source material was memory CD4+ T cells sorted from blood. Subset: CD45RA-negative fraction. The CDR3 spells CASTRGDSYNEQFF. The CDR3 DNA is TGTGCCAGCACCCGGGGGGACTCCTACAATGAGCAGTTCTTC.